Below are 26 T cell receptor beta chains sequenced from a single sample in a study of T-cell reconstitution after alpha-beta-depleted transplantation in children. Unique molecular identifiers were built into the TCRbeta library. One entry per CDR3 protein results from TCRdb running MiXCR on the PCR reads. Of 750,000 to 950,000 distinct CDR3 sequences in the sample, about 16% are singletons; the top ten hold approximately 5%. Material: PBMCs, mostly from graft donor cells, obtained 360 days after TCRalphabeta/CD19-depleted stem cell transplant. Receptors were obtained from a male patient younger than 18 who had a stem cell transplant for acute lymphoblastic leukemia, so the T cells may come from the graft donor.

This clonotype came up many times. The rearrangement uses TRBV5-1 and TRBJ2-5; unclear D gene. Germline lookup yields CDR1 SGHRS and CDR2 YFSETQ. There are 14 residues in the CDR3. Trimming left V 0 bases short and J 0 bases short, with 6 bases between. Here the CDR3 DNA reads TGCGCCAGCAGCTTGGCTCTATACCAAGAGACCCAGTACTTC. It specifies CASSLALYQETQYF.

In its sample, this clonotype was seen a few times. The chain employs TRBV18 and TRBJ2-5; no reliable D call. Trimming removed 6 bases at V and 1 base at J, with 9 bases between. The CDR3 contains 13 residues. Per germline, CDR1 KGHSH and CDR2 LQKENI. CDR3: CASSPRIQETQYF. The CDR3 DNA reads TGTGCCAGCTCCCCGAGGATCCAAGAGACCCAGTACTTC.

V usage is TRBV28 and J usage is TRBJ2-1, with TRBD1 matching over 9 bases. V dropped 5 bases and J dropped 4; count of bases not matched to a gene: 6. CDR1 is MDHEN and CDR2 is SYDVKM in the germline V gene. The CDR3 extends over 15 amino acids. The CDR3 sequence: CASSGTGMGYNEQFF. CDR3 sequence (DNA): TGTGCCAGCAGTGGGACAGGGATGGGATACAATGAGCAGTTCTTC.

The rearrangement uses TRBV7-9 and TRBJ2-7; tentatively, D is TRBD1 or TRBD2 (5 bases each). The CDR3 is 14 amino acids. V was trimmed by 11 bases and J by 1 base, leaving 18 bases between them. Germline assignment: CDR1 SEHNR and CDR2 FQNEAQ (reference sequence). For the CDR3, the DNA is TGTGCCTCCTTTCCCGGGACGGGTTCCTACGAGCAGTACTTC. Protein sequence: CASFPGTGSYEQYF.

The table lists this clonotype with a count of one. The chain is built from TRBV24-1 and TRBJ2-1; 9 bases are a match to TRBD2. The end of the DNA is better explained by TRBJ2-7, so the J call may be wrong. CDR1 is KGHDR, CDR2 SFDVKD, per germline. This CDR3 has 13 residues. CDR3 nucleotide sequence: TGTGCCACCCGTCCTAGCGGGAACAATGAGCAGTACTTC. Translation: CATRPSGNNEQYF.

V is TRBV12-3 or TRBV12-4 and J is TRBJ2-1, with 9 bases identical to TRBD2. Germline trimming cut 5 bases from V and 3 bases from J; bases unmatched to any gene: 5. This CDR3 is 15 amino acids long. The CDR3 loop is CASSPAGGLYNEQFF. The CDR3 DNA sequence: TGTGCCAGCAGTCCCGCGGGAGGGCTCTACAATGAGCAGTTCTTC.

V gene TRBV29-1 combines with J gene TRBJ1-1; D uncertain. Germline-derived CDR1 and CDR2 are SQVTM and ANQGSEA. V was cut by 3 bases and J by 2 bases, with 7 bases left in between. This CDR3 region has 12 residues. The CDR3 DNA reads TGCAGCGTTGAGGGTGATAACACTGAAGCTTTCTTT. Its protein product is CSVEGDNTEAFF.

The table lists this clonotype with a few counts. This sequence joins TRBV27 and TRBJ2-2; 8 bases are shared with TRBD1. The CDR3 consists of 14 residues. The germline V gene encodes CDR1 MNHEY and CDR2 SMNVEV (reference sequence). V was clipped by 6 bases and J by 3 bases; unmatched bases: 3. The DNA of the CDR3 is TGTGCCAGCAGGGGACAGGACTACACCGGGGAGCTGTTTTTT. This translates into CASRGQDYTGELFF.

The chain joins TRBV20-1 to TRBJ2-7; possible D gene TRBD1, 5 bases. There are 15 residues in the CDR3. Germline V CDR1 and CDR2: DFQATT, SNEGSKA (reference sequence). V lost 6 bases, J lost 6 bases, and 24 bases lay in between. The CDR3, as DNA: TGCAGTGCAACCCAGTGGGGTGAAACAGGCCTCGAGCAGTACTTC. As protein: CSATQWGETGLEQYF.

In its sample, this clonotype was seen a few times. The chain carries TRBV6-2 or TRBV6-3 and TRBJ2-3; 7 bases line up with TRBD2. Germline values: CDR1 MNHEY, CDR2 SVGEGT. V lost 0 bases to trimming and J lost 5 bases; unmatched junction nucleotides: 5. This CDR3 contains 15 residues. The CDR3 region is CASSYSGRALDTQYF. CDR3 DNA: TGTGCCAGCAGTTACTCAGGGAGGGCCTTAGATACGCAGTATTTT.

This clonotype was counted between two and nine times. The rearrangement uses TRBV9 and TRBJ2-5; D possibly uses TRBD1 or TRBD2 (5 bases each). There are 16 residues in the CDR3. The germline gives CDR1 SGDLS, CDR2 YYNGEE. V shed 1 base and J shed 3 bases, with 16 bases lying between them. The CDR3 nucleotides are TGTGCCAGCAGCGTATCCTTGACCGGGACCGAAGAGACCCAGTACTTC. Its protein is CASSVSLTGTEETQYF.

The chain uses TRBV20-1 and TRBJ2-7; D is unresolved. CDR3 length equals 12 residues. V lost 2 bases, J lost 3 bases, and 8 bases lay in between. Germline values: CDR1 DFQATT, CDR2 SNEGSKA (reference sequence). The CDR3, as DNA: TGCAGTGCTAGACGGGTAGGCTACGAGCAGTACTTC. Amino acids: CSARRVGYEQYF.

The V gene is TRBV11-2, the J gene TRBJ1-4, with 9 bases matching TRBD1. This CDR3 contains 17 residues. Germline CDR1 SGHAT, CDR2 FQNNGV. Trimming at V came to 5 bases and at J to 6 bases, leaving 13 bases not matched to a gene. Written as DNA, the CDR3 is TGTGCCAGCAGCCCCCACCCGGGACAGGGTTTCTATGAAAAACTGTTTTTT. Residues: CASSPHPGQGFYEKLFF.

This clonotype has a count of ten or more. The chain recombines TRBV12-3 or TRBV12-4 with TRBJ2-1; 9 bases line up with TRBD2. There are 17 residues in the CDR3. V shed 1 base and J 2 bases; nucleotides not matched to a gene: 6. The CDR3 spells CASSLEAAGGTYNEQFF. The DNA of the CDR3 is TGTGCCAGCAGTTTAGAGGCAGCGGGAGGTACCTACAATGAGCAGTTCTTC.

The chain joins TRBV3-1 to TRBJ1-1, with D perhaps TRBD1 (5 bases). Germline CDR1 LGHDT, CDR2 YNNKEL (reference sequence). The CDR3 runs to 15 residues. Trimming took off 1 base at V and 0 bases at J, with 9 bases between the two ends. CDR3 loop: CASSQGQLMNTEAFF. The CDR3 nucleotides read TGTGCCAGCAGCCAAGGACAGTTAATGAACACTGAAGCTTTCTTT.

The rearrangement links TRBV12-3 or TRBV12-4 to TRBJ1-4; D ambiguous. Trimming removed 3 bases at V and 6 bases at J, with 11 bases between. This CDR3 is built from 14 residues. DNA of the CDR3: TGTGCCAGCAGTTTGAAAGGTGGGGATGAAAAACTGTTTTTT. Amino acid sequence: CASSLKGGDEKLFF.

This clonotype was observed many times. The chain recombines TRBV7-9 with TRBJ2-1; weak D call: TRBD2 (5 bases). V lost 4 bases to trimming and J lost 6 bases, with 19 bases between them. This CDR3 contains 16 residues. Germline loops: CDR1 SEHNR, CDR2 FQNEAQ (reference sequence). CDR3 region: CASSSLPGLVPNEQFF. CDR3 coding DNA: TGTGCCAGCAGCTCCCTCCCCGGACTCGTTCCCAATGAGCAGTTCTTC.

This rearrangement joins TRBV11-2 to TRBJ1-1; no clear D gene. Looked up from germline, CDR1 is SGHAT and CDR2 is FQNNGV. The CDR3 contains 13 residues. V was trimmed by 5 bases and J by 4 bases, leaving 11 bases between them. For the CDR3, the DNA is TGTGCCAGCAGCCGACTGGCGAGCACTGAAGCTTTCTTT. Translating it yields CASSRLASTEAFF. Using reference TRBV11-2 and TRBJ1-1 for the parts outside the CDR3, the full variable domain is EAGVAQSPRYKIIEKRQSVAFWCNPISGHATLYWYQQILGQGPKLLIQFQNNGVVDDSQLPKDRFSAERLKGVDSTLKIQPAKLEDSAVYLCASSRLASTEAFFGQGTRLTVV.

This clonotype was detected only a few times. V and J are TRBV20-1 and TRBJ1-1; 7 bases align to TRBD1. This CDR3 region has 16 residues. Trimming removed 0 bases from V and 1 base from J; junction bases left unmatched: 8. Germline loops: CDR1 DFQATT, CDR2 SNEGSKA (reference sequence). In DNA, the CDR3 is TGCAGTGCTAGAGAGAGGGGGCGAGGGAGGAACACTGAAGCTTTCTTT. Its protein product is CSARERGRGRNTEAFF.

The V call is TRBV29-1, the J call TRBJ1-1; D is unclear. The CDR3 covers 11 residues. Germline lookup yields CDR1 SQVTM and CDR2 ANQGSEA. Trimming took 6 bases from V and 11 from J, leaving 16 bases between them. The CDR3 loop is CSVGKQAEAFF. The CDR3 DNA follows: TGCAGCGTCGGGAAACAAGCGGAGGCTTTCTTT.

This clonotype was counted ten times or more. The chain has TRBV20-1 and TRBJ2-5; D unclear. CDR1 DFQATT and CDR2 SNEGSKA come from the germline V gene (reference sequence). The CDR3 is made up of 11 amino acids. V lost 1 base and J 4 bases, leaving 4 bases between the germline ends. CDR3 sequence: CSARGGETQYF. The CDR3, as DNA: TGCAGTGCTAGAGGAGGAGAGACCCAGTACTTC.

Ten or more counts support this clonotype. V and J are TRBV5-1 and TRBJ2-1; D is uncertain. In germline, CDR1 is SGHRS, CDR2 YFSETQ. V was cut by 0 bases and J by 4 bases, with 11 bases left in between. This CDR3 has 15 residues. This CDR3 reads CASSLGGILYNEQFF. CDR3 DNA: TGCGCCAGCAGCTTGGGTGGGATCTTGTACAATGAGCAGTTCTTC. Filled out from reference TRBV5-1 and TRBJ2-1, the complete variable domain reads KAGVTQTPRYLIKTRGQQVTLSCSPISGHRSVSWYQQTPGQGLQFLFEYFSETQRNKGNFPGRFSGRQFSNSRSEMNVSTLELGDSALYLCASSLGGILYNEQFFGPGTRLTVL.

This clonotype came up a few times. The chain joins TRBV7-8 to TRBJ1-5; 7 bases align to TRBD1. Germline lookup yields CDR1 SGHVS and CDR2 FQNEAQ. The junction had 7 bases not matched to a gene; V was cut back by 5 bases and J by 0 bases. This CDR3 has 16 residues. CDR3 region: CASSAKRQGSNQPQHF. The CDR3 coding sequence is TGTGCCAGCAGCGCGAAAAGACAGGGTAGCAATCAGCCCCAGCATTTT.

The sample holds a few counts of this clonotype. This chain connects TRBV12-3 or TRBV12-4 to TRBJ2-2; no clear D. The CDR3 spans 15 residues. The V gene lost 5 bases and the J gene lost 5 bases, with 15 bases spanning the gap. DNA for the CDR3: TGTGCCAGCAGTCCCTATGGGATCGGTACCGGGGAGCTGTTTTTT. It is translated as CASSPYGIGTGELFF.

This clonotype was counted only a few times. The chain combines TRBV12-3 or TRBV12-4 with TRBJ2-7; D is ambiguous. V gave up 3 bases and J gave up 6 bases, with 9 bases separating them. This CDR3 contains 12 residues. The chain's CDR3 is CASSFVRGEQYF. The CDR3 DNA sequence: TGTGCCAGCAGTTTCGTTCGCGGCGAGCAGTACTTC.

This rearrangement joins TRBV9 to TRBJ2-5; D is possibly TRBD2 (6 bases). V was clipped by 0 bases and J by 2 bases, with 8 bases between them. CDR3 size: 14 residues. Germline V CDR1 and CDR2: SGDLS, YYNGEE. CDR3 DNA: TGTGCCAGCAGCGTAGGGCTAGCGCAAGAGACCCAGTACTTC. It is translated as CASSVGLAQETQYF.